The subject of this entry is one TCR beta chain. The data were obtained in a study of cytomegalovirus exposure and HLA in healthy donors. The CDR3 is 15 residues long. V was shortened by 4 bases and J by 5 bases, with 18 bases between the two germline ends. The germline gives CDR1 SGDLS, CDR2 YYNGEE. Primers: 60 Vbeta forward and 13 Jbeta reverse. The repertoire was sequenced with immunoSEQ multiplex PCR; TCRdb's copy has only in-frame clones and lacks some. The table lists approximately 110,000 clones, over 75% of them singletons, with roughly 5% in the top ten. Material: PBMCs. The receptor was isolated from a woman aged 30 to 39 in good health and CMV-seropositive. The chain carries TRBV9 and TRBJ1-1, with D unresolved. The CDR3 loop reads CASSSESRGVTEAFF. CDR3 nucleotides: TGTGCCAGCAGCTCGGAGTCCCGGGGTGTGACTGAAGCTTTCTTT. The full variable domain, rest sourced from reference TRBV9 and TRBJ1-1, is DSGVTQTPKHLITATGQRVTLRCSPRSGDLSVYWYQQSLDQGLQFLIQYYNGEERAKGNILERFSAQQFPDLHSELNLSSLELGDSALYFCASSSESRGVTEAFFGQGTRLTVV.